The 18 T cell receptor beta chains below come from one sample, sequenced in a study of shared clonotypes between healthy human individuals. TCRdb's table, derived via immunoSEQ multiplex PCR, lists solely in-frame clones and lacks some. The table has 2 million to 3 million clones, 93% seen once. The sequenced material came from naive CD4+ T cells from PBMCs. As to subset: CD45RA+ positively selected. All receptors derive from a man aged 18 to 30 in good health. Some clones in this sample may be carry-over from other donors' samples.

J is TRBJ1-2 and V is TRBV5-1; D not certain. The CDR3 length is 13 residues. Germline CDR1 and CDR2: SGHRS and YFSETQ. The V end lost 3 bases, the J end lost 3 bases, and 9 bases lay between the germline ends. CDR3: CASSSFLHYGYTF. CDR3 bases: TGCGCCAGCAGCTCATTTCTCCACTATGGCTACACCTTC.

This chain links TRBV10-3 with TRBJ2-7; 9 nucleotides align to TRBD2. CDR1 and CDR2 (germline): ENHRY, SYGVKD. The CDR3 spans 17 residues. Trimming at V came to 8 bases and at J to 8 bases, leaving 22 bases not matched to a gene. CDR3 in amino acids: CAIARGLAGTRDPQQYF. In DNA, the CDR3 is TGTGCCATCGCCCGAGGGCTAGCGGGAACCCGCGACCCACAGCAGTACTTC.

The chain combines TRBV6-7 with TRBJ2-4; D possibly matches TRBD1 or TRBD2 (5 bases each). TRBV6-7 qualifies as an ORF whose function is uncertain. The CDR3 runs to 20 residues. Trimming cost V 5 bases and J 0 bases, with 26 bases left between them. CDR3 residues: CASSPPGPSIAFLAKNIQYF. The DNA of the CDR3 is TGTGCCAGCAGTCCCCCGGGACCCTCTATCGCATTCTTAGCCAAAAACATTCAGTACTTC.

J is TRBJ1-2 and V is TRBV5-8; no reliable D call. Germline V gives CDR1 SGHTS, CDR2 YDEGEE. The V end lost 4 bases, the J end lost 1 base, and 8 bases lay between the germline ends. This CDR3 is 13 amino acids long. The CDR3 spells CASSAQLNYGYTF. Written as DNA, the CDR3 is TGTGCCAGCAGCGCCCAACTTAACTATGGCTACACCTTC.

The chain couples TRBV7-9 to TRBJ2-1; D unresolved. Trimming pared 1 base from V and 9 bases from J, leaving 13 bases between. Germline lookup yields CDR1 SEHNR and CDR2 FQNEAQ (reference sequence). CDR3 length: 14 residues. Written as DNA, the CDR3 is TGTGCCAGCAGCTTAGTTTCTAGTAGCACTGAGCAGTTCTTC. This translates into CASSLVSSSTEQFF.

The CDR3 spells CASSGEVGGYEQYF. The CDR3, as DNA: TGTGCCAGCAGCGGAGAAGTAGGGGGTTACGAGCAGTACTTC. The chain uses TRBV9 and TRBJ2-7, with D perhaps matching TRBD1 (6 bases). CDR1 and CDR2 (germline): SGDLS, YYNGEE. Trimming pared 3 bases from V and 4 bases from J, leaving 14 bases between. The CDR3 totals 14 residues.

Note on this clone: This sample includes further DNA sequences coding for the same CDR3. The chain is built from TRBV6-1 and TRBJ2-7; D not resolved. Looked up from germline, CDR1 is MNHNS and CDR2 is SASEGT. This CDR3 contains 13 residues. V was clipped by 6 bases and J by 0 bases, with 9 bases between them. In DNA form, the CDR3 reads TGTGCCAGCAGGGCCCCCAGCTCCTACGAGCAGTACTTC. It translates to CASRAPSSYEQYF.

The V gene is TRBV18, the J gene TRBJ2-3; a possible D gene is TRBD1 (5 bases). This CDR3 has 13 amino acids. Per the germline V gene, CDR1 is KGHSH and CDR2 is LQKENI. V lost 2 bases and J lost 5, with 8 bases in between. The CDR3 nucleotides read TGTGCCAGCTCACCATTAGGGGAAGATACGCAGTATTTT. Its protein is CASSPLGEDTQYF.

To note about this clone: In the same sample, other DNA sequences code for this CDR3. The chain combines TRBV27 with TRBJ2-7; tentatively, D is TRBD1 (5 bases). This CDR3 comprises 14 residues. The germline V gene encodes CDR1 MNHEY and CDR2 SMNVEV (reference sequence). V was clipped by 6 bases and J by 2 bases, with 14 bases between them. CDR3: CASSSSGRTYEQYF. CDR3 coding DNA: TGTGCCAGCAGCTCATCAGGGCGTACCTACGAGCAGTACTTC.

The chain has TRBV15 and TRBJ1-5; a weak D match, TRBD1 (5 bases). The CDR3 is 16 residues long. Germline CDR1 reads LNHNV; CDR2 reads YYDKDF (reference sequence). V was trimmed by 3 bases and J by 0 bases, leaving 12 bases between them. Here the CDR3 DNA reads TGTGCCACCAGCAGCCAAGACAGATATAGCAATCAGCCCCAGCATTTT. Translated, it gives CATSSQDRYSNQPQHF.

This rearrangement joins TRBV14 to TRBJ1-6, with TRBD1 matching 7 bases. The CDR3 spans 14 residues. The germline V gene has CDR1 SGHDN and CDR2 FVKESK. The ends lost 6 bases at V and 3 bases at J; junction bases unmatched: 2. The CDR3 nucleotides read TGTGCCAGCAGTCAGGGGGTCTATAATTCACCCCTCCACTTT. This encodes CASSQGVYNSPLHF.

The chain carries TRBV28 and TRBJ1-2; 9 bases map to TRBD1. CDR1 MDHEN and CDR2 SYDVKM come from the germline V gene. J was trimmed by 4 bases and V by 6 bases; bases with no gene match: 12. This CDR3 comprises 16 residues. The CDR3 sequence: CASSLSPGQGLYGYTF. The CDR3 bases are TGTGCCAGCAGCCTCTCCCCGGGACAGGGACTCTATGGCTACACCTTC.

The rearrangement uses TRBV28 and TRBJ2-3; 9 bases fit TRBD2. This CDR3 comprises 18 residues. Germline V gene sequence: CDR1 MDHEN, CDR2 SYDVKM. V trimming: 5 bases; J trimming: 2 bases; junction bases outside the gene matches: 14. In DNA, the CDR3 is TGTGCCAGCAGTCCCCCCCCGGGTAGCGGGGGCTTCACAGATACGCAGTATTTT. This encodes CASSPPPGSGGFTDTQYF.

This chain connects TRBV7-9 to TRBJ2-2, with a weak D call TRBD2 (5 bases). The V end was cut by 0 bases, the J end by 0 bases, with 5 bases between. Germline-derived CDR1 and CDR2 are SEHNR and FQNEAQ (reference sequence). There are 15 residues in the CDR3. The CDR3 bases are TGTGCCAGCAGCTTAGCGGACTCGAACACCGGGGAGCTGTTTTTT. Amino acids: CASSLADSNTGELFF.

The rearrangement links TRBV6-4 to TRBJ2-3; no firm D call. V lost 8 bases and J lost 4, with 10 bases in between. From germline, CDR1 is MRHNA and CDR2 SNTAGT. The CDR3 extends over 12 amino acids. CDR3 sequence reads: CASRDSADTQYF. The CDR3 DNA sequence: TGTGCCAGCCGCGACTCCGCAGATACGCAGTATTTT.

This chain connects TRBV5-8 to TRBJ2-1; 9 bases agree with TRBD2. Per the germline V gene, CDR1 is SGHTS and CDR2 is YDEGEE. The junction had 14 bases not matched to a gene; V was cut back by 7 bases and J by 9 bases. This CDR3 is 15 amino acids long. Written as DNA, the CDR3 is TGTGCCAGCGGGCAGAGGCTAGCGGGAAGTGTTGAGCAGTTCTTC. Encoded protein: CASGQRLAGSVEQFF.

Of note for this clone: Different DNA sequences within this sample yield the same CDR3. The rearrangement joins TRBV14 to TRBJ2-2, with unresolved D. The CDR3 has 13 amino acids. From germline, CDR1 is SGHDN and CDR2 FVKESK. V lost 0 bases and J lost 6, with 5 bases in between. The CDR3 DNA sequence: TGTGCCAGCAGCCAAGATCTGGCCGGGGAGCTGTTTTTT. Its translation is CASSQDLAGELFF.

The chain employs TRBV28 and TRBJ2-1, with D possibly called TRBD1 or TRBD2 (5 bases each). The V gene lost 3 bases and the J gene lost 7 bases, with 10 bases spanning the gap. Per germline, CDR1 MDHEN and CDR2 SYDVKM. CDR3 length equals 13 residues. For the CDR3, the DNA is TGTGCCAGCAGTTTGTCGGGGCCGAATGAGCAGTTCTTC. It encodes CASSLSGPNEQFF.